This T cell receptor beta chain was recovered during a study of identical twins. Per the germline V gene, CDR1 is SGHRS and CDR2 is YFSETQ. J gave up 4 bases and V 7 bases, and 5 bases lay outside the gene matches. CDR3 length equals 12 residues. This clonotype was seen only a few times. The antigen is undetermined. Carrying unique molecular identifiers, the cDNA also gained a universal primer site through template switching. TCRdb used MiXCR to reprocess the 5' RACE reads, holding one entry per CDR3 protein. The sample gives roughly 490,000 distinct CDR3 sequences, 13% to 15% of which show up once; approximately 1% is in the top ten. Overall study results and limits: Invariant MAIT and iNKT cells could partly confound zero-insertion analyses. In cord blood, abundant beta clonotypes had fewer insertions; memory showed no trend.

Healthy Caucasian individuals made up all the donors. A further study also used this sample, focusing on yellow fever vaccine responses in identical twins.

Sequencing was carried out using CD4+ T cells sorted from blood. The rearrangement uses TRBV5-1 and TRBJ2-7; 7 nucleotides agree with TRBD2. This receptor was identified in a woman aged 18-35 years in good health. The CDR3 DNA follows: TGCGCCAGCGGCGGGAGTGGGTACGAGCAGTACTTC. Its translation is CASGGSGYEQYF.